A single sample gave rise to the 8 T cell receptor beta chains below, sequenced in a study of OX40 agonist ivuxolimab in advanced cancers. Sequenced by immunoSEQ multiplex PCR; TCRdb stores in-frame clones only, minus some. The table shows roughly 69,000 clones, with roughly 90% occurring only once. The material sequenced was CD4+ or CD8+ T cells sorted from blood, taken in a trial of the OX40 agonist ivuxolimab. The receptor set was obtained from an adult with an advanced solid tumor such as melanoma, head and neck, liver or kidney cancer.

The CDR3 protein is CASSPSGGARETQYF. CDR3 sequence (DNA): TGTGCCAGCAGTCCCAGCGGGGGGGCTCGGGAGACCCAGTACTTC. The chain joins TRBV6-5 to TRBJ2-5; 10 bases agree with TRBD2. This CDR3 comprises 15 residues. Germline lookup yields CDR1 MNHEY and CDR2 SVGAGI. J gave up 5 bases and V 5 bases, and 8 bases lay outside the gene matches.

This chain connects TRBV2 to TRBJ2-7; a possible D gene is TRBD2 (7 bases). The germline V gene has CDR1 SNHLY and CDR2 FYNNEI. V was cut by 1 base and J by 2 bases, with 12 bases left in between. CDR3 length equals 15 residues. The CDR3 protein is CASSEGGGVPYEQYF. The CDR3 bases are TGTGCCAGCAGTGAAGGCGGGGGCGTCCCCTACGAGCAGTACTTC.

CDR3 region: CASSLEETQYF. CDR3 nucleotide sequence: TGTGCCAGCAGCTTGGAAGAGACCCAGTACTTC. V is TRBV11-3 and J is TRBJ2-5, with D unclear. Germline lookup yields CDR1 SGHNT and CDR2 YENEEA. This CDR3 has 11 residues. V lost 3 bases to trimming and J lost 3 bases, with 2 bases between them.

The CDR3 sequence: CASSQSQGWETQYF. The CDR3 DNA reads TGCGCCAGCAGCCAATCACAGGGATGGGAGACCCAGTACTTC. The chain couples TRBV4-1 to TRBJ2-5; a weak D match, TRBD1 (6 bases). Germline assignment: CDR1 MGHRA and CDR2 YSYEKL. The V gene lost 2 bases and the J gene lost 5 bases, with 12 bases spanning the gap. The CDR3 is 14 amino acids.

The gene calls are TRBV30 and TRBJ2-7, with 7 bases that match TRBD1. CDR1 is GTSNPN and CDR2 is SVGIG in the germline V gene (reference sequence). CDR3 length: 14 residues. The trim removed 4 bases at V and 2 bases at J, leaving 8 bases unmatched. The CDR3 loop reads CAWTGAGGPYEQYF. The CDR3 coding sequence is TGTGCCTGGACCGGGGCAGGGGGACCCTACGAGCAGTACTTC. Full variable domain (outside the CDR3, taken from reference TRBV30 and TRBJ2-7): SQTIHQWPATLVQPVGSPLSLECTVEGTSNPNLYWYRQAAGRGLQLLFYSVGIGQISSEVPQNLSASRPQDRQFILSSKKLLLSDSGFYLCAWTGAGGPYEQYFGPGTRLTVT.

On this clone: Compared with germline, one end of the junction differs, possibly owing to a read error. The V call is TRBV29-1, the J call TRBJ2-1, with D possibly matching TRBD2 (6 bases). The CDR3 runs to 13 residues. Per germline, CDR1 SQVTM and CDR2 ANQGSEA. The CDR3 nucleotides are TGCAGCGCTGAAAGGGGAGGTGAGCTTGAGCAGTTCTTC. It codes for CSAERGGELEQFF.

This sequence joins TRBV28 and TRBJ1-1; D may be TRBD1 (6 bases). V shed 1 base and J shed 0 bases, with 9 bases lying between them. The CDR3 spans 15 residues. Germline V CDR1 and CDR2: MDHEN, SYDVKM. The chain's CDR3 is CASSLYGDMNTEAFF. In DNA form, the CDR3 reads TGTGCCAGCAGTTTATATGGGGACATGAACACTGAAGCTTTCTTT. Together with reference TRBV28 and TRBJ1-1, the CDR3 gives the full variable domain: DVKVTQSSRYLVKRTGEKVFLECVQDMDHENMFWYRQDPGLGLRLIYFSYDVKMKEKGDIPEGYSVSREKKERFSLILESASTNQTSMYLCASSLYGDMNTEAFFGQGTRLTVV.

J is TRBJ2-1 and V is TRBV11-3; 11 nucleotides align to TRBD2. Per germline, CDR1 SGHNT and CDR2 YENEEA. The CDR3 is made up of 18 amino acids. The V segment lost 0 bases and the J segment 0 bases; nucleotides outside the gene matches: 4. This chain's CDR3 is CASSLEASGGSSYNEQFF. The CDR3 bases are TGTGCCAGCAGCTTAGAAGCTAGCGGGGGGAGCTCCTACAATGAGCAGTTCTTC. The full variable domain, completed using reference TRBV11-3 and TRBJ2-1, is EAGVVQSPRYKIIEKKQPVAFWCNPISGHNTLYWYLQNLGQGPELLIRYENEEAVDDSQLPKDRFSAERLKGVDSTLKIQPAELGDSAVYLCASSLEASGGSSYNEQFFGPGTRLTVL.